This T cell receptor beta chain was recorded in a study of human T cells and chemical hapten exposure. Germline-derived CDR1 and CDR2 are LGHNT and FRNRAP. Trimming took off 1 base at V and 8 bases at J, with 8 bases between the two ends. The CDR3 sequence is 12 residues long. The time point here: healthy volunteer bleed at 6 weeks. Unfractionated whole blood was the source from which total RNA was extracted. TCRdb ran MiXCR on the RACE reads and lists one entry per CDR3 protein. Of some 65,000 distinct CDR3 sequences listed, about 5.7% are singletons. This chain uses TRBV12-5 with TRBJ1-1; no clear D gene. The specimen sequenced was whole blood. This clonotype originated in a female donor in good health. Some clones in this sample may be carry-over from other donors' samples. The CDR3 nucleotides are TGTGCTAGTGGTTTGGGCCCGTCAGAAGCTTTCTTT. This encodes CASGLGPSEAFF.